What follows is one T cell receptor (beta chain) and its context. Method: immunoSEQ multiplex PCR; TCRdb's copy keeps in-frame clones and lacks some. The profile shows about 75,000 clones, about 90% of them singletons. This sample stems from a study of T cell changes during pregnancy in multiple sclerosis. The CDR3 spans 14 residues. Germline CDR1 SGHNT, CDR2 YYREEE (reference sequence). The germline V and J ends were trimmed by 9 bases and 7 bases, with 17 bases remaining between them. This clonotype originated in a female donor with multiple sclerosis, enrolled in a pregnancy study. The V gene is TRBV5-4, the J gene TRBJ1-6; D ambiguous. The sequences come from CD4+ T cells from peripheral blood mononuclear cells, collected before pregnancy. The CDR3 nucleotides are TGTGCCACCGCGCGGCGGGGAGGGAATTCACCCCTCCACTTT. Amino acids: CATARRGGNSPLHF.